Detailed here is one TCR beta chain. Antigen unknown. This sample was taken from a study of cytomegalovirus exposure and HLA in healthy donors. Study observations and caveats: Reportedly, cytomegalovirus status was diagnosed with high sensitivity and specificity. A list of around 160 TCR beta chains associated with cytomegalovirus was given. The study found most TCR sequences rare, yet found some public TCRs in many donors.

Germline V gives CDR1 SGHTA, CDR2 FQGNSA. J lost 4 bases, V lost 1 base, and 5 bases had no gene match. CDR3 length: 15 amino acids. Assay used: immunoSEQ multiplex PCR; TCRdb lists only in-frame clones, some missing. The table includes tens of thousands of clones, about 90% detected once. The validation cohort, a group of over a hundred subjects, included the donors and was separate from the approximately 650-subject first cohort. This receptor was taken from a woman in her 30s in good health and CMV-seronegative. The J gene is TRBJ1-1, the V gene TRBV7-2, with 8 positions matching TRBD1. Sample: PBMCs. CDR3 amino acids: CASSLVVGQGTEAFF. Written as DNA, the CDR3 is TGTGCCAGCAGCTTAGTGGTAGGACAGGGCACTGAAGCTTTCTTT.